The 13 T cell receptor beta chains in this list originate from one sample, sequenced in a study of Ad26.COV2.S vaccination and SARS-CoV-2 variants. Profiled with immunoSEQ multiplex PCR; TCRdb holds only in-frame clones, not every one. The sample lists about 430,000 clones; 90% were seen once. The treatment here: around 19 received Ad26.COV2.S at low or high dose, single or two shots; 5 received placebo; per-sample allocation not given. Samples analyzed were those drawn on day 63 after the first vaccine or placebo injection. The sequences come from peripheral blood, collected in a trial of Ad26.COV2.S vaccine versus placebo. These receptors were collected from a person between 18 and 65 years old who received the Ad26.COV2.S COVID-19 vaccine or a placebo.

The chain has TRBV19 and TRBJ2-7; D remains unclear. There are 15 residues in the CDR3. Germline CDR1 is LNHDA and CDR2 is SQIVND (reference sequence). V lost 2 bases, J lost 0 bases, and 11 bases lay in between. CDR3 loop: CASSIRADFSYEQYF. The CDR3 DNA sequence: TGTGCCAGTAGTATAAGGGCAGACTTCTCCTACGAGCAGTACTTC.

With respect to this clone: The sample holds other DNA sequences that translate to the same CDR3. The CDR3 nucleotides read TGTGCCAGCAGTTACGGTGGGGGAGCTTACGAGCAGTACTTC. It encodes CASSYGGGAYEQYF. This chain joins TRBV6-2 or TRBV6-3 and TRBJ2-7; D is tentatively TRBD1 or TRBD2 (5 bases each). The germline CDR1 and CDR2 sequences are MNHEY and SVGEGT. This CDR3 has 14 residues. Trimming left V 2 bases short and J 4 bases short, with 12 bases between.

V and J are TRBV7-9 and TRBJ1-1, with D unresolved. The CDR3 sequence is 14 residues long. Trimming removed 5 bases at V and 6 bases at J, with 16 bases between. Germline lookup yields CDR1 SEHNR and CDR2 FQNEAQ (reference sequence). The CDR3 nucleotides read TGTGCCAGCAGCCTATCCTTTGGGGTCGCTGAAGCTTTCTTT. Its protein product is CASSLSFGVAEAFF.

The V call is TRBV7-9, the J call TRBJ2-1; the match to TRBD2 covers 7 bases. There are 16 residues in the CDR3. The junction had 9 bases not matched to a gene; V was cut back by 5 bases and J by 2 bases. Germline V gives CDR1 SEHNR, CDR2 FQNEAQ (reference sequence). The DNA of the CDR3 is TGTGCCAGCAGCCCCCTAGCGGACATAACCTACAATGAGCAGTTCTTC. This codes for CASSPLADITYNEQFF.

The genes are TRBV7-9 and TRBJ2-7; D might be TRBD1 (5 bases). Between the trimmed V and J ends, which lost 2 bases and 4 bases, there was a span of 18 bases. CDR3 length equals 16 residues. Germline CDR1 reads SEHNR; CDR2 reads FQNEAQ (reference sequence). The CDR3 loop reads CASSLLSGQGGYEQYF. CDR3 sequence (DNA): TGTGCCAGCAGCTTATTATCTGGGCAGGGCGGATACGAGCAGTACTTC.

V gene TRBV9 combines with J gene TRBJ1-6; 11 positions agree with TRBD1. This CDR3 region has 16 residues. Germline loops: CDR1 SGDLS, CDR2 YYNGEE. V dropped 3 bases and J dropped 7; count of bases not matched to a gene: 6. CDR3 nucleotides: TGTGCCAGCAGCGGCGGGACAGGGGGGACAAATTCACCCCTCCACTTT. Translating it yields CASSGGTGGTNSPLHF.

The V gene is TRBV30, the J gene TRBJ1-2, with D possibly being TRBD1 (5 bases). CDR1 and CDR2 from the germline V gene are GTSNPN and SVGIG (reference sequence). The CDR3 is 14 residues long. V lost 1 base, J lost 3 bases, and 12 bases lay in between. This CDR3 reads CAWSAGTGYYGYTF. In DNA form, the CDR3 reads TGTGCCTGGAGTGCCGGGACGGGATACTATGGCTACACCTTC.

The V and J genes are TRBV18 and TRBJ1-4; no clear D gene. Trimming cost V 3 bases and J 0 bases, with 8 bases left between them. The CDR3 is 15 residues long. Germline V gene lookup returns CDR1 KGHSH and CDR2 LQKENI. The CDR3: CASSPSLATNEKLFF. The CDR3 bases are TGTGCCAGCTCACCCTCATTAGCAACTAATGAAAAACTGTTTTTT. The variable domain in full, completed from reference TRBV18 and TRBJ1-4, reads NAGVMQNPRHLVRRRGQEARLRCSPMKGHSHVYWYRQLPEEGLKFMVYLQKENIIDESGMPKERFSAEFPKEGPSILRIQQVVRGDSAAYFCASSPSLATNEKLFFGSGTQLSVL.

The chain recombines TRBV3-1 (or the pseudogene TRBV3-2) with TRBJ1-2; D gene ambiguous. Trimming cost V 1 base and J 2 bases, with 14 bases left between them. This CDR3 is built from 16 residues. Germline V CDR1 and CDR2: LGHDT, YNNKEL (reference sequence). The CDR3, as DNA: TGTGCCAGCAGCCAAGGAGGAGGGTCGGGGAACTATGGCTACACCTTC. It is translated as CASSQGGGSGNYGYTF.

This clone was detected only once. The chain employs TRBV5-6 and TRBJ2-3, with D perhaps TRBD2 (7 bases). Trimming stripped 1 base from V and 1 base from J, with 13 bases between. Germline CDR1 and CDR2: SGHDT and YYEEEE. The CDR3 is made up of 16 amino acids. This CDR3 is CASSLRGLAGTDTQYF. Written as DNA, the CDR3 is TGTGCCAGCAGCTTGCGGGGGCTAGCGGGCACAGATACGCAGTATTTT.

V usage is TRBV9 and J usage is TRBJ2-7; no reliable D call. V lost 0 bases and J 2 bases, leaving 12 bases between the germline ends. CDR3 size: 15 residues. Germline CDR1 and CDR2: SGDLS and YYNGEE. The CDR3 protein is CASSVEAAAAYEQYF. CDR3 nucleotides: TGTGCCAGCAGCGTAGAGGCGGCAGCCGCCTACGAGCAGTACTTC.

The V gene is TRBV6-5, the J gene TRBJ2-7, with 7 bases aligning to TRBD2. Germline V gene data show CDR1 as MNHEY and CDR2 as SVGAGI. The V and J ends lost 8 bases and 0 bases, in that order; junction bases with no gene match: 4. The CDR3 has 13 residues. CDR3 bases: TGTGCCAGCGACCGCGGGAGCTCCTACGAGCAGTACTTC. Protein sequence: CASDRGSSYEQYF.

This chain connects TRBV28 to TRBJ2-5; TRBD1 agrees at 7 bases. V lost 6 bases to trimming and J lost 5 bases; unmatched junction nucleotides: 6. This CDR3 comprises 13 residues. CDR1 and CDR2 (germline): MDHEN, SYDVKM. CDR3 bases: TGTGCCAGCAGACCACAGGGGTCGGAGACCCAGTACTTC. Amino acid sequence: CASRPQGSETQYF.